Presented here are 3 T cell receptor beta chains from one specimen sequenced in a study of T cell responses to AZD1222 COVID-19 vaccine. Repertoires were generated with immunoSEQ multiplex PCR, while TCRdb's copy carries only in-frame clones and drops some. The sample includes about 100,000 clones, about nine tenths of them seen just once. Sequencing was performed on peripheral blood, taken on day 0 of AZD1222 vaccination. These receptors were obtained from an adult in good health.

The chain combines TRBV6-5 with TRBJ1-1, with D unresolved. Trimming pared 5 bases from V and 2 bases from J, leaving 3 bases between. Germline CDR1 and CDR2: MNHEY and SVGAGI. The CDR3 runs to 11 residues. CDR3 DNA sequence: TGTGCCAGCAGTCACAACACTGAAGCTTTCTTT. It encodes CASSHNTEAFF.

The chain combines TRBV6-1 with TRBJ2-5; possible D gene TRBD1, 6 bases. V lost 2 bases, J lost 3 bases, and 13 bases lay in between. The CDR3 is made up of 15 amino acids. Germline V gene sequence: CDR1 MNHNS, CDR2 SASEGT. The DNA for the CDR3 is TGTGCCAGCAGTGAAAGCAGGGGAATAGAAGAGACCCAGTACTTC. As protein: CASSESRGIEETQYF.

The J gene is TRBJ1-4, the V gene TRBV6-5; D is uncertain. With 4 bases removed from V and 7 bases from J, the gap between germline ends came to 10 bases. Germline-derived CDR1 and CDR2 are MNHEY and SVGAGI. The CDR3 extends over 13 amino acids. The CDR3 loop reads CASSLTRGEKLFF. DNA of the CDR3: TGTGCCAGCAGTTTGACCCGGGGTGAAAAACTGTTTTTT.